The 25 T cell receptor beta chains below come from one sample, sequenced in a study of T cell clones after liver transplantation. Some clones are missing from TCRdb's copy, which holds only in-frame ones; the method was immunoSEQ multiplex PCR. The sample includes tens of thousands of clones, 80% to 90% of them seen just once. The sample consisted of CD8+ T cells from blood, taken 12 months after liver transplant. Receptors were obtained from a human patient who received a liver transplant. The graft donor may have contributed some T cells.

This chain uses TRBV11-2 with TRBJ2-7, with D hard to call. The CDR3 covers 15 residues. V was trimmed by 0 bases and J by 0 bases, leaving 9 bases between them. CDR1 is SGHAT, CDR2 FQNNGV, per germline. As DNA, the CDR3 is TGTGCCAGCAGCTTAGATTGGACCTTCTCCTACGAGCAGTACTTC. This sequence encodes CASSLDWTFSYEQYF.

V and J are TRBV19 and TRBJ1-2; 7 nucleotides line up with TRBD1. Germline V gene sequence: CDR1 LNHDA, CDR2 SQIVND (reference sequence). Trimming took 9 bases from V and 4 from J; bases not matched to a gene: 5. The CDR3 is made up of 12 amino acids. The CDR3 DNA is TGTGCCAGCAACAGGGGTGGCTATGGCTACACCTTC. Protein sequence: CASNRGGYGYTF.

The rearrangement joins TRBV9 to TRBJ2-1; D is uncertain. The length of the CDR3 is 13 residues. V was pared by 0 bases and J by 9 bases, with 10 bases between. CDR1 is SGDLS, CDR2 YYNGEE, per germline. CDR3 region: CASSVEGLGEQFF. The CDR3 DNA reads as TGTGCCAGCAGCGTAGAAGGGTTGGGTGAGCAGTTCTTC.

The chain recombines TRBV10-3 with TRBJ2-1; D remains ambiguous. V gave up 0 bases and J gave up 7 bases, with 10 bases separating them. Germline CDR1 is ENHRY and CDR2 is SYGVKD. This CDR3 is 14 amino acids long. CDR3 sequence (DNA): TGTGCCATCAGTGAGTCGGGATTGGCGAATGAGCAGTTCTTC. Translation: CAISESGLANEQFF.

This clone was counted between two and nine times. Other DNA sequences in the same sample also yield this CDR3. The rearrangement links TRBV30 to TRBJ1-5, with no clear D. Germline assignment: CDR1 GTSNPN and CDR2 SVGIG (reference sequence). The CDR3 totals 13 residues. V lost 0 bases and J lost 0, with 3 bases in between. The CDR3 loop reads CAWSVSSNQPQHF. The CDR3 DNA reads TGTGCCTGGAGTGTAAGTAGCAATCAGCCCCAGCATTTT.

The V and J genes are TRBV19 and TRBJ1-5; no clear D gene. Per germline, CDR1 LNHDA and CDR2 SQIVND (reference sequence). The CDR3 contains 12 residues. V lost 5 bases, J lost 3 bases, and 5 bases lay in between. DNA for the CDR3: TGTGCCAGTAGTCTAAACAATCAGCCCCAGCATTTT. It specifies CASSLNNQPQHF.

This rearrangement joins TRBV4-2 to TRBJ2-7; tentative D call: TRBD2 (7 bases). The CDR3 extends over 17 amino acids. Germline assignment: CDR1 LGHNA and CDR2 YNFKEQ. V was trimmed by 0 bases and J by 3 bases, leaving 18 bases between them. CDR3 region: CASSQEGAGASFYEQYF. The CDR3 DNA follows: TGTGCCAGCAGCCAAGAAGGGGCGGGGGCTTCATTCTACGAGCAGTACTTC.

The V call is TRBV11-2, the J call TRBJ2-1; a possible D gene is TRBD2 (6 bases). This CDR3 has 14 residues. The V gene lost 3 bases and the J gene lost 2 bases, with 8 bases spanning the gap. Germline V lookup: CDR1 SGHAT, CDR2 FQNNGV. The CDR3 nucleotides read TGTGCCAGCAGCTTCGGGAGTCCCTACAATGAGCAGTTCTTC. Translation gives CASSFGSPYNEQFF.

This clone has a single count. As DNA, the CDR3 is TGTGCCAGCCCCTTGACCGGGGCCTTGAACACTGAAGCTTTCTTT. As protein: CASPLTGALNTEAFF. J is TRBJ1-1 and V is TRBV27; TRBD1 might be the D (5 bases). The CDR3 sequence is 15 residues long. The V and J ends lost 8 bases and 0 bases respectively, with 16 bases between them. Germline CDR1 MNHEY, CDR2 SMNVEV (reference sequence).

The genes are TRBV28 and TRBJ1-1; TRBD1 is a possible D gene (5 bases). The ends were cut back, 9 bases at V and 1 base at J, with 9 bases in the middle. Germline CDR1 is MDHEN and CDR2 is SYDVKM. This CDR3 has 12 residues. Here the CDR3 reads CASTDTNTEAFF. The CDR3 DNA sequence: TGTGCCAGTACGGACACGAACACTGAAGCTTTCTTT.

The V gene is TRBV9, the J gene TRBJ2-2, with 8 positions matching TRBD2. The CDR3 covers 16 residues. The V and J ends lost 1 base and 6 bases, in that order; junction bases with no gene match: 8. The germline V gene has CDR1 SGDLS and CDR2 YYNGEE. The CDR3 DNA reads TGTGCCAGCAGCGTATCCGGGACTAGGGGCCCCGGGGAGCTGTTTTTT. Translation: CASSVSGTRGPGELFF.

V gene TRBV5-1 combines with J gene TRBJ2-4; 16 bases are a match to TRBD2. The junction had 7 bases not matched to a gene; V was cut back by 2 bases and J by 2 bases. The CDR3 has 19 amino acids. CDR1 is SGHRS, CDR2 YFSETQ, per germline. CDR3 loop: CASSFNPGLAGGPKNIQYF. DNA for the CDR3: TGCGCCAGCAGCTTCAATCCGGGACTAGCGGGAGGGCCCAAAAACATTCAGTACTTC.

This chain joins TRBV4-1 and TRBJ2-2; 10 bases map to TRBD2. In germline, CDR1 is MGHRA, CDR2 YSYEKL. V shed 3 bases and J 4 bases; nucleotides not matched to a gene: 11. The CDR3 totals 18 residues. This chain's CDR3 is CASSQGGGLAVFTGELFF. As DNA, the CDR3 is TGCGCCAGCAGCCAGGGGGGCGGACTAGCGGTTTTCACCGGGGAGCTGTTTTTT.

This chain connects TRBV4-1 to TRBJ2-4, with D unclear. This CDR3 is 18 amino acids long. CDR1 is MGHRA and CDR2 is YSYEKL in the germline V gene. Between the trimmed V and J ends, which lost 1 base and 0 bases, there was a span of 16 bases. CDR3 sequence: CASSQVILTELAKNIQYF. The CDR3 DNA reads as TGCGCCAGCAGCCAAGTAATCCTAACGGAGTTAGCCAAAAACATTCAGTACTTC.

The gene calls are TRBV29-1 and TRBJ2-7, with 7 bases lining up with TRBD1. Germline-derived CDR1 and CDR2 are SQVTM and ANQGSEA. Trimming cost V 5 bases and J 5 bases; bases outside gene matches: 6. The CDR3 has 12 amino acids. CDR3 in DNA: TGCAGCGTTTCTGGGACAGTCAACGAGCAGTACTTC. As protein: CSVSGTVNEQYF.

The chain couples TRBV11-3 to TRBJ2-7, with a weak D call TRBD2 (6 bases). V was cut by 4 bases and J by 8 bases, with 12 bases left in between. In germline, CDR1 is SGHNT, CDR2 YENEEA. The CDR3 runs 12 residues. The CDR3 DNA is TGTGCCAGCAGCTCGCTGGAGGGAAAGCAGTACTTC. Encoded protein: CASSSLEGKQYF. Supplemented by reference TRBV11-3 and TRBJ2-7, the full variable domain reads EAGVVQSPRYKIIEKKQPVAFWCNPISGHNTLYWYLQNLGQGPELLIRYENEEAVDDSQLPKDRFSAERLKGVDSTLKIQPAELGDSAVYLCASSSLEGKQYFGPGTRLTVT.

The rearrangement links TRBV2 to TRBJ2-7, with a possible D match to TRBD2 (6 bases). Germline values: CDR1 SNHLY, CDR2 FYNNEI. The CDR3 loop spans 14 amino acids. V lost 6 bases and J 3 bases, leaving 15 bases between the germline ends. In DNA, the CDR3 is TGTGCCAGCAGCGTTTGGGACTCCGACTACGAGCAGTACTTC. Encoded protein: CASSVWDSDYEQYF.

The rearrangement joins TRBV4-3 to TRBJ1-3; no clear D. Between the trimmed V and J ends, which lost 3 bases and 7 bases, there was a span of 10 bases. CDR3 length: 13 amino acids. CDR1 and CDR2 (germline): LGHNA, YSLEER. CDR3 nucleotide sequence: TGCGCCAGCAGCCAGGGTTGGAGGAACACCATATATTTT. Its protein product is CASSQGWRNTIYF.

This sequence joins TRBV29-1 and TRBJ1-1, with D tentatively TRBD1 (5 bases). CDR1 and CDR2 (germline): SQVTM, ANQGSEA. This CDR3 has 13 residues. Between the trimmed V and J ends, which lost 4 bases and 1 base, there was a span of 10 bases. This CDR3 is CSVVEGTNTEAFF. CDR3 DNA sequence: TGCAGCGTTGTTGAGGGGACGAACACTGAAGCTTTCTTT. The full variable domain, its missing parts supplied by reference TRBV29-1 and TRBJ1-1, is SAVISQKPSRDICQRGTSLTIQCQVDSQVTMMFWYRQQPGQSLTLIATANQGSEATYESGFVIDKFPISRPNLTFSTLTVSNMSPEDSSIYLCSVVEGTNTEAFFGQGTRLTVV.

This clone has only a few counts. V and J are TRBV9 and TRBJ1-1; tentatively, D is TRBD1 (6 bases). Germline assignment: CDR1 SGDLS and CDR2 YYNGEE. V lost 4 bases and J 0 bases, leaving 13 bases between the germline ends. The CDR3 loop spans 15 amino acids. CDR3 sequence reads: CASSSGTRMNTEAFF. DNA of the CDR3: TGTGCCAGCAGCTCCGGGACACGTATGAACACTGAAGCTTTCTTT.

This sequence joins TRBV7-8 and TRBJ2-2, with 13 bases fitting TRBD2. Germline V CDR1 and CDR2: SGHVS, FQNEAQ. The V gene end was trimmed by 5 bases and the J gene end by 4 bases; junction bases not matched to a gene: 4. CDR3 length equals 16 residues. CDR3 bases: TGTGCCAGCAGCCCACGACTAGCGGGAGGCACCGGGGAGCTGTTTTTT. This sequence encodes CASSPRLAGGTGELFF.

CDR3 sequence reads: CASSLSPGRQNYEQYF. In DNA form, the CDR3 reads TGCGCCAGCAGCCTTTCACCGGGACGGCAGAACTACGAGCAGTACTTC. This chain connects TRBV5-1 to TRBJ2-7; D tentatively fits TRBD1 or TRBD2 (5 bases each). The CDR3 is made up of 16 amino acids. V was trimmed by 4 bases and J by 3 bases, leaving 20 bases between them. Germline V gene sequence: CDR1 SGHRS, CDR2 YFSETQ. Filled out from reference TRBV5-1 and TRBJ2-7, the complete variable domain reads KAGVTQTPRYLIKTRGQQVTLSCSPISGHRSVSWYQQTPGQGLQFLFEYFSETQRNKGNFPGRFSGRQFSNSRSEMNVSTLELGDSALYLCASSLSPGRQNYEQYFGPGTRLTVT.

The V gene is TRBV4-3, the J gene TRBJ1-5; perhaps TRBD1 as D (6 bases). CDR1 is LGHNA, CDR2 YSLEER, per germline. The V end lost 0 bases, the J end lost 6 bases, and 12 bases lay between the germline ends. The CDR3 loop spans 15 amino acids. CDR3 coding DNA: TGCGCCAGCAGCCAAGATCGGGGGGGCGGTCAGCCCCAGCATTTT. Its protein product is CASSQDRGGGQPQHF.

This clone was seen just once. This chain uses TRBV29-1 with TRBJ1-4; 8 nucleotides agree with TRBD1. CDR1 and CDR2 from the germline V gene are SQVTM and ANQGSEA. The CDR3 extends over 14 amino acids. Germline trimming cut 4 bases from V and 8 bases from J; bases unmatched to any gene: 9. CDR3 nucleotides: TGCAGCGTTGCAGGGGGCACGAGGTCCGAAAAACTGTTTTTT. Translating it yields CSVAGGTRSEKLFF.

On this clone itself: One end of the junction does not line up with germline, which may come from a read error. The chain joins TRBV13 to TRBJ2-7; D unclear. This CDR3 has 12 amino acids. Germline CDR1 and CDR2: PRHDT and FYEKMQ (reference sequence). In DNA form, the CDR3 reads TGCGCCAGCAGCCACCAACGCGGCGAGCAGTACTTC. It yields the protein CASSHQRGEQYF.